The sequence of this T cell receptor (beta chain) was determined in a study of Tregs in tolerant kidney transplant recipients. In the study overall: The nonmyeloablative bone marrow transplants came from related graft donors, with transient mixed chimerism. Study findings and constraints: This study did not directly address biological reproducibility. Tolerant patients' donor-specific Tregs expanded beyond overall Tregs, suggesting antigen-driven growth.

Measured with immunoSEQ multiplex PCR; TCRdb has only the in-frame clones, and not every one. In the table there are approximately 99,000 clones, around 91% of which are singletons. Germline V CDR1 and CDR2: MGHRA, YSYEKL. V was shortened by 1 base and J by 8 bases, with 11 bases between the two germline ends. The CDR3 is made up of 14 amino acids. Notes on this clone: The antigen remains unidentified.

The sample was CD4+ T cells from blood, taken before the transplant. The chain uses TRBV4-1 and TRBJ2-2, with D unclear. The receptor's source is a human donor who received a combined kidney and bone marrow transplant. CDR3 loop: CASSQAEAEGELFF. CDR3 DNA sequence: TGCGCCAGCAGCCAAGCTGAGGCGGAGGGGGAGCTGTTTTTT.